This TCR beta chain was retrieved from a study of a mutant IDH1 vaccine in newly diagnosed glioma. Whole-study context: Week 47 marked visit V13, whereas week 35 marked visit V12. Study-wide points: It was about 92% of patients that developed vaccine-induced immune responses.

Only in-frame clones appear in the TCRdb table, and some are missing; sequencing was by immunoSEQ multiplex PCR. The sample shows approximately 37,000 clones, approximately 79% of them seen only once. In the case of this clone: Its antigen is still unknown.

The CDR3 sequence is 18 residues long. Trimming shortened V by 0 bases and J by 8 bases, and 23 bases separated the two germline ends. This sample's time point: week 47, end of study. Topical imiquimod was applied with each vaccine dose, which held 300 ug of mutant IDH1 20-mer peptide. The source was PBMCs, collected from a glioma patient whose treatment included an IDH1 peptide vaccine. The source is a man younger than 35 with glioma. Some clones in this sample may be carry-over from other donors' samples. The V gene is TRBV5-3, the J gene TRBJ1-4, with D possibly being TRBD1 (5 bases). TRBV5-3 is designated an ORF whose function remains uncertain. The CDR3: CARSLVRARTPWGEKLFF. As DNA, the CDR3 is TGTGCCAGAAGCTTGGTCAGGGCCAGGACGCCTTGGGGGGAAAAACTGTTTTTT.